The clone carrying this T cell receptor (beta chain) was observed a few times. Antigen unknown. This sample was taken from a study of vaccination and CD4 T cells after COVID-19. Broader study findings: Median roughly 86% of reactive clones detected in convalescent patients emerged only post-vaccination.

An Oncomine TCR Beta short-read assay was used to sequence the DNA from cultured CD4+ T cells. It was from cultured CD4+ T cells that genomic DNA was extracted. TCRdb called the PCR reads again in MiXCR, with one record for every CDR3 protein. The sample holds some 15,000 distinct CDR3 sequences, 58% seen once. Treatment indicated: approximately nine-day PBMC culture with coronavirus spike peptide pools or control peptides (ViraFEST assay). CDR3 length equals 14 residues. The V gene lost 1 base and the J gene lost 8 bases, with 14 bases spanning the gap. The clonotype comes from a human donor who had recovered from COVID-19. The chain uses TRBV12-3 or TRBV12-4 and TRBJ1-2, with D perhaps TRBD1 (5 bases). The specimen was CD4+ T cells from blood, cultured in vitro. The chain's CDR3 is CASSLGQGSLGYTF. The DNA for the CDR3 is TGTGCCAGCAGTTTAGGGCAGGGTTCCCTAGGCTACACCTTC.